The clone carrying this T cell receptor beta chain has a count of ten or more. The antigen remains undetermined. V shed 6 bases, J shed 4 bases, and the junction held 16 bases outside the gene matches. The CDR3 is 19 residues long. CDR1 and CDR2 (germline): SNHLY, FYNNEI. This sample stems from a study of blood T cells in healthy people across ages. General study results and limits: TCR beta diversity correlated strongly with naive T cell percentage. Estimates drawn from one million T cells were deemed to understate diversity. It was not possible, with unsorted PBMCs, to conclusively compare naive and antigen-experienced cells.

It was with a sample-barcoded 5' primer and a J-beta primer mix that a second PCR of about 6 to 11 cycles was run. MiXCR was run by TCRdb on the 5' RACE reads, yielding one entry per CDR3 protein. The repertoire consists of hundreds of thousands of distinct CDR3 sequences, with around 52% occurring once and the leading ten covering approximately 15%. Sequenced input: blood. The rearrangement joins TRBV2 to TRBJ2-1; 12 nucleotides match TRBD2. The sequence was collected from a woman aged 80 or older in good health. CDR3 region: CASRRGLAGNPGGYNEQFF. In DNA, the CDR3 is TGTGCCAGCAGACGAGGACTAGCGGGAAACCCCGGGGGATACAATGAGCAGTTCTTC.